The T cell receptor (beta chain) described here comes from a study of shared clonotypes between healthy human individuals. Comments on this clone: It differs at one base from a far larger clone, so likely a read error. The same CDR3 is also encoded by other DNA sequences in this sample.

Here immunoSEQ multiplex PCR was the method, and the copy in TCRdb shows in-frame clones only, minus some. The table records about 120,000 clones, 68% of them present only once. CDR3 length equals 15 residues. Germline V gene sequence: CDR1 MGHDK, CDR2 SYGVNS. With 3 bases removed from V and 5 bases from J, the gap between germline ends came to 17 bases. CD8 memory merged CD45RO+ with CCR7-negative CD45RA+ TemRA cells. The sequencing sample was made of memory CD8+ T cells sorted from blood. Subset given: CD45RO+ cells pooled with CCR7-negative TemRA cells. This sequence joins TRBV25-1 and TRBJ2-7; a possible D gene is TRBD2 (6 bases). The receptor comes from a woman younger than 45 in good health. In DNA, the CDR3 is TGTGCCAGCAGTGAGACTAGTGGGAGGAGGAACGAGCAGTACTTC. Its protein product is CASSETSGRRNEQYF.